The 10 T cell receptor beta chains in this list originate from one sample, sequenced in a study of neurological immune-mediated disorders (dated by TCRdb to between 2018 and 2020). The protocol used for the library was 5' RACE. The sample was run on an Illumina HiSeq 2500. TCRdb reprocessing: public reads trimmed at Q25 with fastp, clones called with MiXCR, in-frame beta chains kept. Rows are unified per CDR3 protein, each entry keeping the most common DNA and genes. The sample table lists under 60,000 distinct CDR3 sequences, approximately 3.3% of them with a count of one. The ten largest clones take up about 6% of the sample. Material: PBMCs. These receptors were taken from a man between 40 and 49 years old with multiple sclerosis.

This clonotype came up many times. The chain is built from TRBV10-2 and TRBJ1-1, with D possibly matching TRBD1 (5 bases). V lost 0 bases, J lost 11 bases, and 13 bases lay in between. CDR1 WSHSY and CDR2 SAAADI come from the germline V gene. The length of the CDR3 is 13 residues. The CDR3 spells CASSESGGGYAFF. The CDR3 DNA follows: TGCGCCAGCAGTGAGTCGGGCGGGGGATACGCTTTCTTT.

Many counts were recorded for this clonotype. This chain uses TRBV28 with TRBJ1-5, with D hard to call. Trimming removed 3 bases from V and 3 bases from J, with 18 bases in between. The CDR3 spans 17 residues. CDR1 and CDR2 (germline): MDHEN, SYDVKM. The DNA for the CDR3 is TGTGCCAGCAGTTTTTTCCCCAGGAGAACCGACAATCAGCCCCAGCATTTT. Translating it yields CASSFFPRRTDNQPQHF. Drawing the rest from reference TRBV28 and TRBJ1-5, the complete variable domain is DVKVTQSSRYLVKRTGEKVFLECVQDMDHENMFWYRQDPGLGLRLIYFSYDVKMKEKGDIPEGYSVSREKKERFSLILESASTNQTSMYLCASSFFPRRTDNQPQHFGDGTRLSIL.

This clonotype was seen many times. The chain links TRBV11-2 to TRBJ2-1, with D perhaps TRBD1 or TRBD2 (5 bases each). The CDR3 runs to 16 residues. V was trimmed by 3 bases and J by 0 bases, leaving 12 bases between them. Germline V gene sequence: CDR1 SGHAT, CDR2 FQNNGV. The CDR3 nucleotides are TGTGCCAGCAGCTTCGATCAGGGAGTCTCCTACAATGAGCAGTTCTTC. Residues: CASSFDQGVSYNEQFF.

This clonotype was recorded many times. Possible read error: a much larger clone is one base away. The gene calls are TRBV12-3 or TRBV12-4 and TRBJ1-1; the D is unclear. With 5 bases removed from V and 8 bases from J, the gap between germline ends came to 18 bases. This CDR3 has 14 amino acids. The CDR3 reads CASSNRGKAGEAFF. For the CDR3, the DNA is TGTGCCAGCAGTAACCGAGGAAAGGCTGGGGAAGCTTTCTTT.

This clonotype was found many times. The chain links TRBV2 to TRBJ2-7; D could derive from TRBD1 or TRBD2 (5 bases each). This CDR3 comprises 12 residues. The germline V gene encodes CDR1 SNHLY and CDR2 FYNNEI. The V end was cut by 7 bases, the J end by 2 bases, with 9 bases between. The CDR3 is CASNGATYEQYF. Here the CDR3 DNA reads TGTGCCAGCAACGGGGCCACCTACGAGCAGTACTTC.

This clonotype was observed many times. The rearrangement uses TRBV6-6 and TRBJ2-7, with 11 nucleotides matching TRBD2. The CDR3 totals 14 residues. Germline lookup yields CDR1 MNHNY and CDR2 SVGAGI (reference sequence). The V segment lost 5 bases and the J segment 3 bases; nucleotides outside the gene matches: 3. The CDR3 protein is CASSRSGGVYEQYF. The CDR3 bases are TGTGCCAGCAGTCGTAGCGGGGGGGTCTACGAGCAGTACTTC.

In this sample, this clonotype turned up many times. This chain joins TRBV7-8 and TRBJ2-7; D possibly corresponds to TRBD1 (6 bases). CDR1 and CDR2 (germline): SGHVS, FQNEAQ. This CDR3 contains 15 residues. The ends were cut back, 5 bases at V and 12 bases at J, with 26 bases in the middle. The CDR3: CASSASGTNDPWRYF. The CDR3 DNA reads TGTGCCAGCAGCGCGTCGGGGACAAACGATCCTTGGCGGTACTTC.

Many counts were recorded for this clonotype. The chain has TRBV5-1 and TRBJ2-3; 10 bases align to TRBD1. Germline assignment: CDR1 SGHRS and CDR2 YFSETQ. The CDR3 runs 19 residues. Germline trimming cut 6 bases from V and 0 bases from J; bases unmatched to any gene: 16. The CDR3 sequence: CASTVGVDRGLSSTDTQYF. The DNA of the CDR3 is TGCGCCAGCACCGTTGGCGTGGACAGGGGGTTATCTAGCACAGATACGCAGTATTTT.

This clonotype has at least ten counts. The chain uses TRBV6-5 and TRBJ2-3; 11 bases map to TRBD2. The CDR3 runs 17 residues. Trimming cost V 6 bases and J 2 bases; bases outside gene matches: 10. CDR1 and CDR2 (germline): MNHEY, SVGAGI. The CDR3 coding sequence is TGTGCCAGCAGCTTTAGTAGCGGGGGGGCCTACACAGATACGCAGTATTTT. It encodes CASSFSSGGAYTDTQYF.

This clonotype came up many times. The chain recombines TRBV5-1 with TRBJ1-1, with D perhaps TRBD1 (5 bases). Trimming took 3 bases from V and 3 from J, leaving 12 bases between them. Germline V gene sequence: CDR1 SGHRS, CDR2 YFSETQ. This CDR3 is built from 14 residues. Here the CDR3 DNA reads TGCGCCAGCAGCTCACAGGCGGCAGACACTGAAGCTTTCTTT. Encoded protein: CASSSQAADTEAFF. Based on the CDR3 plus reference TRBV5-1 and TRBJ1-1, the full variable domain is KAGVTQTPRYLIKTRGQQVTLSCSPISGHRSVSWYQQTPGQGLQFLFEYFSETQRNKGNFPGRFSGRQFSNSRSEMNVSTLELGDSALYLCASSSQAADTEAFFGQGTRLTVV.